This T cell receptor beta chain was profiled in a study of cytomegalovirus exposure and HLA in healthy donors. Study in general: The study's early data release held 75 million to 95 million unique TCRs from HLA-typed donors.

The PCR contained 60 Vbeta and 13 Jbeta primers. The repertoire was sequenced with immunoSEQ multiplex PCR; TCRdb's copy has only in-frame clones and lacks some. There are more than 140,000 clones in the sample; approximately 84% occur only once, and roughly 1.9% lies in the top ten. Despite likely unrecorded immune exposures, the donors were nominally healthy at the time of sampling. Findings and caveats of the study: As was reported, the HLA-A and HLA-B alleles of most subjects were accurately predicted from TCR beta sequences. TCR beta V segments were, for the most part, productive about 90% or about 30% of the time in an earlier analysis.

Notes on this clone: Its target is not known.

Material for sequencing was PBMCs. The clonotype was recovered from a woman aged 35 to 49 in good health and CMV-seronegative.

CDR3: CASSIRGQGYEQYF. CDR3 DNA sequence: TGTGCCAGTAGTATCCGGGGACAGGGGTACGAGCAGTACTTC. This chain joins TRBV19 and TRBJ2-7; 10 bases are a match to TRBD1. There are 14 residues in the CDR3. Trimming removed 3 bases from V and 4 bases from J; junction bases left unmatched: 3. Germline-derived CDR1 and CDR2 are LNHDA and SQIVND (reference sequence).